The text below deals with one TCR beta chain. Its antigen is still unknown. No much larger clone is present one base from it, and per-base qualities are unavailable. V is pared back by 1 base and J by 4 bases, with 10 bases lying between the germline termini. CDR1 and CDR2, looked up from the germline V gene (reference sequence), are SEHNR and FQNEAQ. The cysteine opens and the phenylalanine closes a CDR3 of 14 amino acids. Only CDR3 DNA is held: 42 bases, read in frame from base 1. The sample was run on an Illumina HiSeq 2500. Quantitative 5'-RACE with molecular barcodes was the method used to prepare the TCR beta libraries. Processing in the source paper ran as follows. Disease-linked TCR variants were identified with a new computational method built on a probabilistic model of VDJ rearrangement. Starting from the raw public reads, TCRdb applied fastp trimming at Q25, assembled clones with MiXCR and retained in-frame beta chains. Records with the same CDR3 protein are collapsed into one entry carrying the most frequent genes and DNA. These V and J calls originate from TCRdb's pipeline instead of the authors' own analysis. The table for this sample lists approximately 140,000 distinct CDR3 sequences; 17% of them were counted only once. Roughly 30% of the sample comes from the top ten.

The data were taken from a study of CD8 T cells in ankylosing spondylitis (dated by TCRdb to the late 2010s). As for the study more broadly: T cell receptor beta repertoires were profiled in healthy donors and ankylosing spondylitis patients so that disease-linked TCR variants could be found. The full study cohort comprised about 25 ankylosing spondylitis patients and 85 to 120 healthy donors. Peripheral blood was sampled, and synovial fluid was also collected from ankylosing spondylitis patients. What the research found in general, with its limitations: Blood from ankylosing spondylitis patients appeared to be characterized by a TCR beta motif composed of several highly homologous amino acid variants. Some motif variants were previously reported in synovial fluid and blood of reactive arthritis patients, suggesting common disease-initiation mechanisms. Significant enrichment of the disease-linked clones was reported in matched synovial fluid samples from ankylosing spondylitis patients. A CD8+ phenotype was shown by the disease-linked clones, which were found at relatively low frequencies in peripheral blood.

The chain was built from TRBV7-9 and TRBJ1-1, with no D gene named confidently. The specimen sequenced was blood, either unsorted or a sorted T cell fraction (not recorded which). The receptor was isolated from a male donor with ankylosing spondylitis. The CDR3 is CASSLGIGSTEAFF. The nucleotide sequence is TGTGCCAGCAGCTTAGGAATCGGGAGCACTGAAGCTTTCTTT.